The source of this T cell receptor beta chain is a study of blood T cell repertoires in COVID-19. Study details: Donors in the United States, Italy and Spain gave samples during acute or convalescent COVID-19. T cells, B-cell-depleted T cells, or PBMCs supplied cDNA or gDNA.

Germline V lookup: CDR1 SGHDN, CDR2 FVKESK. Deletions cut 1 base from V and 0 bases from J, with 4 bases between. This CDR3 is 15 amino acids long. Sequencing was performed with immunoSEQ multiplex PCR; in TCRdb, only in-frame clones are kept and a portion is missing. The sample has about 180,000 clones; roughly 80% are singletons. Those enrolled, adults aged roughly 18 to 89 years, came from some 23 US areas. In assigning cohorts, the study relied on participant-reported clinical history. This clone appeared a few times. Sequencing was done on a sample of PBMCs or T cells enriched from blood (not recorded which). This chain joins TRBV14 and TRBJ1-6, with D unresolved. The origin of this receptor is a woman aged 40 to 50 with acute COVID-19. The DNA for the CDR3 is TGTGCCAGCAGCCAAGGGAGCTCCTATAATTCACCCCTCCACTTT. Amino acid sequence: CASSQGSSYNSPLHF.